A selection of T cell receptor beta chains follows, all from one sample in a study of T cell responses to AZD1222 COVID-19 vaccine. The table came from immunoSEQ multiplex PCR; TCRdb's copy has only in-frame clones and leaves some out. The table records approximately 150,000 clones, roughly 91% of them present only once. Source: peripheral blood, taken 28 days after the second AZD1222 dose. These TCRs come from an adult who received the AZD1222 COVID-19 vaccine. The CDR3 runs from the conserved cysteine through the conserved F or W. D genes are given only for firm matches. Clone size is not always given. Where it is, it says once, few, many or a class for expanded clones.

TRBV7-2,TRBD2,NA,TRBJ2-3,TGTGCCAGCAGCTTCCGCAGCGGGGGCCGCCTAGATACGCAGTATTTT,CASSFRSGGRLDTQYF
TRBV6-5,NA,NA,TRBJ2-3,TGTGCCAGCAGTTACGTCGAGGGCACAGATACGCAGTATTTT,CASSYVEGTDTQYF
TRBV28,NA,NA,TRBJ1-2,TGTGCCAGCAGTTTTCCCTCCGCGGGGAACTATGGCTACACCTTC,CASSFPSAGNYGYTF
TRBV4-1,NA,NA,TRBJ2-3,TGCGCCAGCAGCCAGGGATTCGGGAATACGCAGTATTTT,CASSQGFGNTQYF
TRBV7-8,NA,NA,TRBJ1-3,TGTGCCAGCAGCTTAGTTGGAAACACCATATATTTT,CASSLVGNTIYF
TRBV12-3/TRBV12-4,NA,NA,TRBJ1-4,TGTGCCAGCACTCACAGGGTTCGAGAAAAACTGTTTTTT,CASTHRVREKLFF
TRBV5-1,TRBD1,few,TRBJ1-2,TGCGCCAGCAGGACAGGGCCAAACTATGGCTACACCTTC,CASRTGPNYGYTF
TRBV4-2,NA,NA,TRBJ2-1,TGTGCCAGCAGCCAACCCCTGGGGCTGTCATACAATGAGCAGTTCTTC,CASSQPLGLSYNEQFF
TRBV6-1,TRBD1,NA,TRBJ2-1,TGTGCCAGCAGTGAAAAGCGGACAGGGTTATCGTACAATGAGCAGTTCTTC,CASSEKRTGLSYNEQFF
TRBV29-1,TRBD1,NA,TRBJ1-2,TGCAGCGTTGCCCGACAGGGTACTGGCTACACCTTC,CSVARQGTGYTF
TRBV6-1,TRBD2,NA,TRBJ2-1,TGTGCCAGCAGTGAAGCGTGGGTAGAGCGGGGCCGGAGATTTTACAATGAGCAGTTCTTC,CASSEAWVERGRRFYNEQFF